The 21 T cell receptor beta chains given below trace back to one sample, sequenced in a study of OX40 agonist ivuxolimab in advanced cancers. Using immunoSEQ multiplex PCR, the repertoire was profiled, and TCRdb retains in-frame clones only, with some absent. Of 50,000 to 75,000 clones listed, 82% are singletons. Specimen: CD4+ or CD8+ T cells sorted from blood, collected in a trial of the OX40 agonist ivuxolimab. The receptors originated from an adult with an advanced solid tumor such as melanoma, head and neck, liver or kidney cancer.

This clone was seen more than once but under ten times. The chain joins TRBV4-2 to TRBJ2-2; TRBD2 might be the D (6 bases). This CDR3 spans 15 amino acids. The V end lost 5 bases, the J end lost 4 bases, and 14 bases lay between the germline ends. Per the germline V gene, CDR1 is LGHNA and CDR2 is YNFKEQ. The CDR3 protein is CASSTRLGSTGELFF. The CDR3, as DNA: TGTGCCAGCAGCACGCGACTAGGCTCCACCGGGGAGCTGTTTTTT.

The J gene is TRBJ2-1, the V gene TRBV7-2; the D is unclear. This CDR3 region has 11 residues. The V end lost 4 bases, the J end lost 12 bases, and 10 bases lay between the germline ends. The germline V gene has CDR1 SGHTA and CDR2 FQGNSA. The CDR3 DNA reads TGTGCCAGCAGCTCAGTGGTGGGGCAGTTCTTC. This gives the protein CASSSVVGQFF.

The CDR3 sequence: CASSFDLSNEQYF. The CDR3 bases are TGTGCCAGCAGCTTCGACCTATCCAACGAGCAGTACTTC. V and J are TRBV7-2 and TRBJ2-7; no clear D. The ends were cut back, 3 bases at V and 5 bases at J, with 11 bases in the middle. This CDR3 spans 13 amino acids. CDR1 SGHTA and CDR2 FQGNSA come from the germline V gene.

This sequence joins TRBV5-1 and TRBJ2-3; TRBD1 matches at 9 bases. CDR3 size: 16 residues. The germline gives CDR1 SGHRS, CDR2 YFSETQ. V trimming: 5 bases; J trimming: 2 bases; junction bases outside the gene matches: 9. Here the CDR3 reads CASRPRTGAPTDTQYF. In DNA form, the CDR3 reads TGCGCCAGCAGGCCCCGGACAGGGGCCCCCACAGATACGCAGTATTTT.

This CDR3 reads CASSLVVPPDTEAFF. DNA for the CDR3: TGTGCCAGCAGCTTAGTGGTGCCCCCGGACACTGAAGCTTTCTTT. This rearrangement joins TRBV7-8 to TRBJ1-1; the D is unclear. Germline CDR1 reads SGHVS; CDR2 reads FQNEAQ. The CDR3 totals 15 residues. The ends were cut back, 1 base at V and 3 bases at J, with 12 bases in the middle. The full variable domain, rest sourced from reference TRBV7-8 and TRBJ1-1, is GAGVSQSPRYKVAKRGQDVALRCDPISGHVSLFWYQQALGQGPEFLTYFQNEAQLDKSGLPSDRFFAERPEGSVSTLKIQRTQQEDSAVYLCASSLVVPPDTEAFFGQGTRLTVV.

The chain has TRBV28 and TRBJ2-7; D is possibly TRBD2 (7 bases). The germline V gene has CDR1 MDHEN and CDR2 SYDVKM. V lost 8 bases and J 4 bases, leaving 15 bases between the germline ends. The CDR3 loop spans 13 amino acids. The CDR3 sequence: CASRSGGYYEQYF. CDR3 sequence (DNA): TGTGCCAGCCGATCGGGGGGCTATTACGAGCAGTACTTC.

This chain connects TRBV4-1 to TRBJ2-4; D is unclear. The V end was cut by 1 base, the J end by 3 bases, with 13 bases between. Germline V gene data show CDR1 as MGHRA and CDR2 as YSYEKL. The CDR3 is 16 amino acids. CDR3 region: CASSQVLLSVKNIQYF. For the CDR3, the DNA is TGCGCCAGCAGCCAAGTACTCCTTTCAGTCAAAAACATTCAGTACTTC.

The chain combines TRBV28 with TRBJ1-3, with 8 bases that match TRBD1. CDR1 is MDHEN and CDR2 is SYDVKM in the germline V gene. V lost 6 bases and J lost 0; bases outside the gene matches: 19. CDR3 length equals 20 residues. The CDR3 region has the DNA TGTGCCAGCAGACCTTTCCGGGACAGGAGACCCTACACCTCTGGAAACACCATATATTTT. This gives the protein CASRPFRDRRPYTSGNTIYF. Full variable domain (missing parts from reference TRBV28 and TRBJ1-3): DVKVTQSSRYLVKRTGEKVFLECVQDMDHENMFWYRQDPGLGLRLIYFSYDVKMKEKGDIPEGYSVSREKKERFSLILESASTNQTSMYLCASRPFRDRRPYTSGNTIYFGEGSWLTVV.

This chain connects TRBV19 to TRBJ1-1; D gene ambiguous. CDR1 is LNHDA and CDR2 is SQIVND in the germline V gene (reference sequence). The V end lost 4 bases, the J end lost 4 bases, and 10 bases lay between the germline ends. This CDR3 contains 13 residues. Written as DNA, the CDR3 is TGTGCCAGTAGTAGCATTGGACGCACTGAAGCTTTCTTT. This gives the protein CASSSIGRTEAFF.

The rearrangement links TRBV14 to TRBJ1-1; 8 bases are a match to TRBD1. Germline V gene data show CDR1 as SGHDN and CDR2 as FVKESK. The length of the CDR3 is 13 residues. The J segment lost 11 bases and the V segment lost 5 bases, leaving 10 bases of the junction unmatched. The DNA of the CDR3 is TGTGCCAGCAGCGAAAGGGCGTACAGGGGGGCTTTCTTT. Its protein is CASSERAYRGAFF. Full variable domain (missing parts from reference TRBV14 and TRBJ1-1): EAGVTQFPSHSVIEKGQTVTLRCDPISGHDNLYWYRRVMGKEIKFLLHFVKESKQDESGMPNNRFLAERTGGTYSTLKVQPAELEDSGVYFCASSERAYRGAFFGQGTRLTVV.

With respect to this clone: A junction end diverges from the germline sequence, so it may reflect a read error. This chain connects TRBV27 to TRBJ2-5, with D unresolved. Per germline, CDR1 MNHEY and CDR2 SMNVEV (reference sequence). CDR3 length: 12 residues. The CDR3 nucleotides are TGTGCCAGCAGTTTTCGAGGTCCCCCCTCGGACTTC. Protein: CASSFRGPPSDF.

V usage is TRBV6-1 and J usage is TRBJ1-2, with 7 bases fitting TRBD1. J was trimmed by 8 bases and V by 6 bases; bases with no gene match: 12. Germline V gives CDR1 MNHNS, CDR2 SASEGT. This CDR3 has 14 residues. CDR3 amino acids: CASRVSGQSSGYTF. Written as DNA, the CDR3 is TGTGCCAGCAGGGTATCGGGACAGTCAAGCGGCTACACCTTC.

This chain connects TRBV19 to TRBJ2-7; D remains ambiguous. The CDR3 length is 13 residues. Germline V gene sequence: CDR1 LNHDA, CDR2 SQIVND (reference sequence). V was shortened by 9 bases and J by 3 bases, with 15 bases between the two germline ends. The CDR3 coding sequence is TGTGCCAGCTTGGAGCCTAACAACTACGAGCAGTACTTC. It encodes CASLEPNNYEQYF.

The chain is built from TRBV4-1 and TRBJ2-6; a weak D match, TRBD1 (5 bases). V lost 4 bases, J lost 0 bases, and 10 bases lay in between. In germline, CDR1 is MGHRA, CDR2 YSYEKL. This CDR3 has 16 residues. The CDR3 reads CASSPDRDSGANVLTF. CDR3 sequence (DNA): TGCGCCAGCAGCCCAGACAGAGACTCTGGGGCCAACGTCCTGACTTTC.

The genes are TRBV21-1 and TRBJ2-5. TRBV21-1 is reported as a pseudogene. The CDR3 loop spans 16 amino acids. In nucleotides, the CDR3 is TGTGCCAGCAGCAAAGAAGAAGGCGTCACCCAAGAGACCCAGTACTTC. This codes for CASSKEEGVTQETQYF.

This clone was counted between two and nine times. The chain combines TRBV5-1 with TRBJ1-5; 7 bases match TRBD1. The CDR3 sequence is 14 residues long. With 4 bases clipped from V and 4 bases from J, the junction kept 5 bases outside the gene matches. Germline lookup yields CDR1 SGHRS and CDR2 YFSETQ. The CDR3 nucleotides read TGCGCCAGCAGCCCTGGGACAGCAAATCAGCCCCAGCATTTT. This codes for CASSPGTANQPQHF.

The J gene is TRBJ2-2, the V gene TRBV19, with 7 bases matching TRBD1. Trimming cost V 0 bases and J 1 base; bases outside gene matches: 5. The CDR3 has 17 amino acids. Looked up from germline, CDR1 is LNHDA and CDR2 is SQIVND (reference sequence). The CDR3 loop reads CASSIDWTGLNTGELFF. DNA of the CDR3: TGTGCCAGTAGTATAGATTGGACAGGTTTGAACACCGGGGAGCTGTTTTTT.

This chain uses TRBV5-6 with TRBJ2-7, with unresolved D. The V gene lost 0 bases and the J gene lost 0 bases, with 4 bases spanning the gap. The length of the CDR3 is 13 residues. Germline-derived CDR1 and CDR2 are SGHDT and YYEEEE. The CDR3 loop is CASSLVSSYEQYF. The CDR3 region has the DNA TGTGCCAGCAGCTTGGTGAGCTCCTACGAGCAGTACTTC. Based on the CDR3 plus reference TRBV5-6 and TRBJ2-7, the full variable domain is DAGVTQSPTHLIKTRGQQVTLRCSPKSGHDTVSWYQQALGQGPQFIFQYYEEEERQRGNFPDRFSGHQFPNYSSELNVNALLLGDSALYLCASSLVSSYEQYFGPGTRLTVT.

This clone has more than one count but fewer than ten. The chain recombines TRBV4-1 with TRBJ1-4, with 7 bases lining up with TRBD1. V gave up 3 bases and J gave up 0 bases; unmatched junction bases: 7. The germline V gene encodes CDR1 MGHRA and CDR2 YSYEKL. CDR3 size: 17 residues. CDR3 nucleotide sequence: TGCGCCAGCAGCCATACTGGTAGGGGGCCAACTAATGAAAAACTGTTTTTT. Protein product: CASSHTGRGPTNEKLFF.

V and J are TRBV6-5 and TRBJ1-2, with 7 bases lining up with TRBD1. Per germline, CDR1 MNHEY and CDR2 SVGAGI. The CDR3 runs 13 residues. J gave up 8 bases and V 4 bases, and 7 bases lay outside the gene matches. DNA of the CDR3: TGTGCCAGCAGTTCGACAGGGAATGGAGGCTACACCTTC. Protein sequence: CASSSTGNGGYTF.

The chain links TRBV9 to TRBJ1-5, with a possible D match to TRBD1 (6 bases). This CDR3 has 14 amino acids. Germline loops: CDR1 SGDLS, CDR2 YYNGEE. Trimming shortened V by 0 bases and J by 3 bases, and 7 bases separated the two germline ends. Written as DNA, the CDR3 is TGTGCCAGCAGCGTAGCAGGGGACAATCAGCCCCAGCATTTT. This translates into CASSVAGDNQPQHF. The variable domain in full, completed from reference TRBV9 and TRBJ1-5, reads DSGVTQTPKHLITATGQRVTLRCSPRSGDLSVYWYQQSLDQGLQFLIQYYNGEERAKGNILERFSAQQFPDLHSELNLSSLELGDSALYFCASSVAGDNQPQHFGDGTRLSIL.